One and the same sample provided the 19 T cell receptor beta chains below, sequenced in a study of T cells in Graves' hyperthyroidism and ophthalmopathy. RNA transcripts gave rise to amplified TCR beta CDR3 regions. The HTBI set primed first-round TCR CDR3 RT-PCR. TCRdb analysed the multiplex PCR reads with MiXCR anew, one entry per CDR3 protein. The data contain about 400,000 distinct CDR3 sequences, 14% to 15% of them seen just once; the ten biggest clones take up about 12%. Sequencing was done on a sample of blood. Receptors originate from a man in his late teens or twenties with Graves' ophthalmopathy.

This clonotype showed up just a few times. The chain couples TRBV12-3 or TRBV12-4 to TRBJ2-1; 11 bases map to TRBD2. The V segment lost 2 bases and the J segment 2 bases; nucleotides outside the gene matches: 5. The CDR3 consists of 17 residues. CDR3 amino acids: CASSLSGGLAAYNEQFF. The CDR3, as DNA: TGTGCCAGCAGTTTAAGTGGGGGACTAGCGGCCTACAATGAGCAGTTCTTC.

Ten or more counts support this clonotype. This chain connects TRBV18 to TRBJ1-2; 8 nucleotides line up with TRBD1. Trimming at V came to 0 bases and at J to 5 bases, leaving 5 bases not matched to a gene. Per the germline V gene, CDR1 is KGHSH and CDR2 is LQKENI. The CDR3 has 15 residues. This CDR3 is CASSPPGTGDYGYTF. CDR3 DNA sequence: TGTGCCAGCTCACCACCGGGGACAGGCGATTATGGCTACACCTTC.

Many counts were recorded for this clonotype. The chain employs TRBV13 and TRBJ2-7, with 8 bases matching TRBD2. The CDR3 totals 17 residues. V gave up 5 bases and J gave up 5 bases; unmatched junction bases: 17. Germline CDR1 is PRHDT and CDR2 is FYEKMQ (reference sequence). The CDR3 reads CASSPRGAGELGNEQYF. The CDR3 nucleotides read TGTGCCAGCAGCCCCCGAGGAGCGGGGGAACTCGGTAACGAGCAGTACTTC.

This clonotype is labeled medium-sized. This CDR3 reads CASSPAGPTYSTDTQYF. CDR3 DNA: TGTGCCAGCAGCCCGGCCGGGCCTACGTATAGCACAGATACGCAGTATTTT. J is TRBJ2-3 and V is TRBV7-8; no reliable D call. Trimming shortened V by 5 bases and J by 0 bases, and 18 bases separated the two germline ends. This CDR3 region has 17 residues. Germline V lookup: CDR1 SGHVS, CDR2 FQNEAQ.

This clonotype was observed many times. The chain has TRBV6-5 and TRBJ2-5; TRBD1 is a possible D gene (7 bases). The V end lost 0 bases, the J end lost 3 bases, and 17 bases lay between the germline ends. The CDR3 runs 17 residues. Looked up from germline, CDR1 is MNHEY and CDR2 is SVGAGI. The DNA for the CDR3 is TGTGCCAGCAGTTACTCCTACATGGGGGGACAGAAAGAGACCCAGTACTTC. Translation: CASSYSYMGGQKETQYF.

The table lists this clonotype with many counts. The DNA of the CDR3 is TGTGCCAGCAGCCCCAGCTATGGCGGGGAGACCCAGTACTTC. Translation gives CASSPSYGGETQYF. The chain is built from TRBV5-5 and TRBJ2-5; weak D call: TRBD2 (5 bases). This CDR3 is 14 amino acids long. Germline V gene data show CDR1 as SGHKS and CDR2 as YYEKEE (reference sequence). V was clipped by 4 bases and J by 5 bases, with 15 bases between them.

This clonotype was found a few times. The chain joins TRBV4-1 to TRBJ2-2; 7 bases agree with TRBD1. Trimming removed 5 bases from V and 4 bases from J; junction bases left unmatched: 7. The CDR3 totals 15 residues. Germline V gene sequence: CDR1 MGHRA, CDR2 YSYEKL. The CDR3, as DNA: TGCGCCAGCAGCTTACAGGGGTTGGGCACCGGGGAGCTGTTTTTT. As protein: CASSLQGLGTGELFF.

This clonotype has just a few counts. The genes are TRBV7-9 and TRBJ2-1, with unresolved D. CDR1 and CDR2 (germline): SEHNR, FQNEAQ (reference sequence). V was pared by 7 bases and J by 6 bases, with 16 bases between. The CDR3 sequence is 14 residues long. The DNA of the CDR3 is TGTGCCAGCACCTCCGGCCTCCTCCGCAATGAGCAGTTCTTC. This encodes CASTSGLLRNEQFF. Full variable domain (outside the CDR3, taken from reference TRBV7-9 and TRBJ2-1): DTGVSQNPRHKITKRGQNVTFRCDPISEHNRLYWYRQTLGQGPEFLTYFQNEAQLEKSRLLSDRFSAERPKGSFSTLEIQRTEQGDSAMYLCASTSGLLRNEQFFGPGTRLTVL.

In its sample, this clonotype was seen many times. The chain links TRBV9 to TRBJ1-2; 7 positions agree with TRBD1. CDR3 length: 16 amino acids. Germline CDR1 is SGDLS and CDR2 is YYNGEE. The junction had 11 bases not matched to a gene; V was cut back by 3 bases and J by 3 bases. The CDR3 loop is CASSALTRTGHYGYTF. The CDR3 DNA reads TGTGCCAGCAGCGCACTAACCCGGACAGGCCACTATGGCTACACCTTC. Full variable domain (missing parts from reference TRBV9 and TRBJ1-2): DSGVTQTPKHLITATGQRVTLRCSPRSGDLSVYWYQQSLDQGLQFLIQYYNGEERAKGNILERFSAQQFPDLHSELNLSSLELGDSALYFCASSALTRTGHYGYTFGSGTRLTVV.

This clonotype was counted only a few times. This chain connects TRBV6-2 or TRBV6-3 to TRBJ1-1; possibly TRBD1 for D (5 bases). CDR1 is MNHEY, CDR2 SVGEGT, per germline. Trimming shortened V by 1 base and J by 4 bases, and 16 bases separated the two germline ends. The CDR3 covers 16 residues. The chain's CDR3 is CASSYWGRRGGTEAFF. CDR3 coding DNA: TGTGCCAGCAGTTACTGGGGACGCCGGGGGGGCACTGAAGCTTTCTTT.

The gene calls are TRBV14 and TRBJ2-1, with TRBD2 matching 9 bases. The CDR3 runs 15 residues. Trimming took 6 bases from V and 9 from J; bases not matched to a gene: 12. Germline CDR1 reads SGHDN; CDR2 reads FVKESK. In DNA form, the CDR3 reads TGTGCCAGCAGTTTGGGCGGGAGGGCCCTATCTGAGCAGTTCTTC. The encoded protein is CASSLGGRALSEQFF.

The chain has TRBV29-1 and TRBJ2-3; TRBD2 matches 10 bases. The V gene's germline CDR1 is SQVTM and CDR2 ANQGSEA. Unmatched junction bases numbered 6, after V lost 5 bases and J lost 1 base. The CDR3 runs 15 residues. CDR3 coding DNA: TGCAGCGTTCCAACCGGGACTAGCGGCACAGATACGCAGTATTTT. This gives the protein CSVPTGTSGTDTQYF.

This clonotype was counted ten times or more. V and J are TRBV10-3 and TRBJ2-1, with TRBD2 identical over 10 bases. CDR3 length equals 15 residues. Germline values: CDR1 ENHRY, CDR2 SYGVKD. With V trimmed by 7 bases and J by 7 bases, 10 bases remained unmatched. The CDR3 DNA follows: TGTGCCATCACCCCCGTAGCGGGGGGTCGGAATGAGCAGTTCTTC. Translation gives CAITPVAGGRNEQFF.

This clonotype was counted ten times or more. J is TRBJ1-6 and V is TRBV15, with 7 bases fitting TRBD1. The V segment lost 1 base and the J segment 10 bases; nucleotides outside the gene matches: 4. The V gene's germline CDR1 is LNHNV and CDR2 YYDKDF (reference sequence). The CDR3 consists of 14 residues. CDR3 DNA sequence: TGTGCCACCAGCAGAGGACAGGGTATCTCACCCCTCCACTTT. This translates into CATSRGQGISPLHF. Full variable domain (outside the CDR3, taken from reference TRBV15 and TRBJ1-6): DAMVIQNPRYQVTQFGKPVTLSCSQTLNHNVMYWYQQKSSQAPKLLFHYYDKDFNNEADTPDNFQSRRPNTSFCFLDIRSPGLGDTAMYLCATSRGQGISPLHFGNGTRLTVT.

This clonotype was observed a handful of times. The chain combines TRBV19 with TRBJ2-1; 10 positions match TRBD1. The CDR3 is made up of 15 amino acids. With 5 bases clipped from V and 8 bases from J, the junction kept 9 bases outside the gene matches. Germline-derived CDR1 and CDR2 are LNHDA and SQIVND (reference sequence). This CDR3 reads CASSSGTGANDEQFF. In DNA, the CDR3 is TGTGCCAGTAGTTCTGGGACAGGGGCGAATGATGAGCAGTTCTTC.

This clonotype was found many times. This sequence joins TRBV11-2 and TRBJ2-3; TRBD2 is a possible D gene (6 bases). Germline V lookup: CDR1 SGHAT, CDR2 FQNNGV. V was pared by 2 bases and J by 2 bases, with 20 bases between. CDR3 length: 18 residues. DNA of the CDR3: TGTGCCAGCAGCTTAAGGGGCTCGCGGGGCCGTACCACAGATACGCAGTATTTT. This encodes CASSLRGSRGRTTDTQYF.

There are many counts of this clonotype. The J gene is TRBJ1-6, the V gene TRBV11-3; 7 bases map to TRBD1. This CDR3 comprises 16 residues. V shed 5 bases and J 8 bases; nucleotides not matched to a gene: 12. CDR1 is SGHNT, CDR2 YENEEA, per germline. The chain's CDR3 is CASSLQGQQLDSPLHF. CDR3 in DNA: TGTGCCAGCAGCCTCCAGGGACAGCAGCTCGATTCACCCCTCCACTTT.

The CDR3 region has the DNA TGTGCCAGCAGCCAAGGAGAGTCGGATACGCAGTATTTT. This codes for CASSQGESDTQYF. The V gene is TRBV4-2, the J gene TRBJ2-3; D gene ambiguous. The CDR3 totals 13 residues. The V gene's germline CDR1 is LGHNA and CDR2 YNFKEQ. Trimming shortened V by 1 base and J by 6 bases, and 8 bases separated the two germline ends.

The chain uses TRBV10-2 and TRBJ2-5; either TRBD1 or TRBD2 may fit D (5 bases each). This CDR3 region has 13 residues. The ends were cut back, 0 bases at V and 7 bases at J, with 9 bases in the middle. CDR1 WSHSY and CDR2 SAAADI come from the germline V gene. CDR3 loop: CASSESSGGTQYF. DNA of the CDR3: TGCGCCAGCAGTGAGTCGAGTGGGGGGACCCAGTACTTC.